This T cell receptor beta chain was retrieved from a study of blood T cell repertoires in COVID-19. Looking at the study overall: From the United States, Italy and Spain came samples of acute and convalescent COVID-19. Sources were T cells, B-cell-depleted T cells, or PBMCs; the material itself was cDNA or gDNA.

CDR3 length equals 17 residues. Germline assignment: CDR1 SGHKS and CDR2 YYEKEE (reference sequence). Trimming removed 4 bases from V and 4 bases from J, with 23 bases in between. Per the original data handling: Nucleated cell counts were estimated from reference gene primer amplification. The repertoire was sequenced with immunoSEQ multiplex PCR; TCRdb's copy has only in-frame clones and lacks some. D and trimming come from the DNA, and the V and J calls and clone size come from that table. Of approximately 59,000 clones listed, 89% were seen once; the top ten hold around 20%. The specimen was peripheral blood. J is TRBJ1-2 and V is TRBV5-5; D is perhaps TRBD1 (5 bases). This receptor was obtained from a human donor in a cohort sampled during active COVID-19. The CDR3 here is CASSGGGTRGPFYGYTF. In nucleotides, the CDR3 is TGTGCCAGCAGCGGGGGGGGTACTCGCGGCCCCTTCTATGGCTACACCTTC.